The rows below give T cell receptor beta chains drawn from one sample of a study of blood T cells in healthy people across ages. Using its own MiXCR run on the 5' RACE reads, TCRdb lists one record per CDR3 protein. The sample shows 1 million or so distinct CDR3 sequences, around 25% of them seen only once. These data also featured in a second study, about T cells of mothers and their children.

Specimen: blood. The receptors originated from a girl aged 2-10 years in good health. CDR3s include the opening cysteine and the closing phenylalanine or tryptophan. Each record gives: CDR3 DNA, CDR3 protein, clone size, D gene, V gene, J gene. The D gene is left open where the match is weak. Rows give clone size only sometimes, using once, few, many, or a class for an expanded clone.

CDR3 DNA: TGTGCCAGCAGCTTAGAGCGGGGAACCTACGAGCAGTACTTC; CDR3 protein: CASSLERGTYEQYF; clone size: many; D gene: TRBD2; V gene: TRBV7-2; J gene: TRBJ2-7
CDR3 DNA: TGTGCCAGCAGCTCACACCCCGATAGGGGCTCGTCCTACGAGCAGTACTTC; CDR3 protein: CASSSHPDRGSSYEQYF; clone size: NA; D gene: NA; V gene: TRBV7-9; J gene: TRBJ2-7
CDR3 DNA: TGCGCCAGCAGCTTATACCCGGGACAGGGCACCGGGGAGCTGTTTTTT; CDR3 protein: CASSLYPGQGTGELFF; clone size: NA; D gene: TRBD1; V gene: TRBV5-1; J gene: TRBJ2-2
CDR3 DNA: TGTGCCAGCAGTTCCGCCGACAGGGGGCTAAGTGGCTACACCTTC; CDR3 protein: CASSSADRGLSGYTF; clone size: few; D gene: TRBD1; V gene: TRBV27; J gene: TRBJ1-2
CDR3 DNA: TGCAGTGCTAGAGATATCGGAAGACACCCGAACACTGAAGCTTTCTTT; CDR3 protein: CSARDIGRHPNTEAFF; clone size: NA; D gene: NA; V gene: TRBV20-1; J gene: TRBJ1-1
CDR3 DNA: TGTGCCAGCAGTAGTACCCGGGACAGCTCCGGGGAGCTGTTTTTT; CDR3 protein: CASSSTRDSSGELFF; clone size: NA; D gene: TRBD1; V gene: TRBV2; J gene: TRBJ2-2
CDR3 DNA: TGCAGTGCTAGTAACCTAGTCCGGACAGGGAAGAGAGATACGCAGTATTTT; CDR3 protein: CSASNLVRTGKRDTQYF; clone size: few; D gene: TRBD1; V gene: TRBV20-1; J gene: TRBJ2-3
CDR3 DNA: TGTGCCAGCAAATCGACAGGCCAAGAGACCCAGTACTTC; CDR3 protein: CASKSTGQETQYF; clone size: few; D gene: NA; V gene: TRBV28; J gene: TRBJ2-5
CDR3 DNA: TGTGCCAGCAGTCCAAGGGAAACTAGCTCTGGGCAGTTCTTC; CDR3 protein: CASSPRETSSGQFF; clone size: NA; D gene: NA; V gene: TRBV12-3/TRBV12-4; J gene: TRBJ2-1
CDR3 DNA: TGTGCCAGCAGCCAAGCAGCGCTCCAAGAGACCCAGTACTTC; CDR3 protein: CASSQAALQETQYF; clone size: NA; D gene: NA; V gene: TRBV3-1; J gene: TRBJ2-5
CDR3 DNA: TGTGCCACCAGTGGTCCGCCGGAAAATGAAAAACTGTTTTTT; CDR3 protein: CATSGPPENEKLFF; clone size: NA; D gene: NA; V gene: TRBV24-1; J gene: TRBJ1-4
CDR3 DNA: TGTGCCAGCAGCGCTGGGACAGGGTTGGACACTGAAGCTTTCTTT; CDR3 protein: CASSAGTGLDTEAFF; clone size: few; D gene: TRBD1; V gene: TRBV7-9; J gene: TRBJ1-1
CDR3 DNA: TGTGCCAGCTCACCACCATTCCGGGGTCCTGGAAACACCATATATTTT; CDR3 protein: CASSPPFRGPGNTIYF; clone size: NA; D gene: NA; V gene: TRBV18; J gene: TRBJ1-3
CDR3 DNA: TGTGCCAGCAGCTTGGTGGACCGAGAGACCCAGTACTTC; CDR3 protein: CASSLVDRETQYF; clone size: NA; D gene: NA; V gene: TRBV13; J gene: TRBJ2-5
CDR3 DNA: TGTGCCAGCTCATCACCTAACTCCTACTACGAGCAGTACTTC; CDR3 protein: CASSSPNSYYEQYF; clone size: few; D gene: NA; V gene: TRBV18; J gene: TRBJ2-7
CDR3 DNA: TGTGCCAGCAGCGAGGGACCCGGGACTAGCTTTGGCACAGATACGCAGTATTTT; CDR3 protein: CASSEGPGTSFGTDTQYF; clone size: few; D gene: TRBD2; V gene: TRBV9; J gene: TRBJ2-3